The following is a T cell receptor beta chain sequence with its context. Its antigen is unidentified. A much larger clone differs by one base, so this may be a read error. This record comes from a study of T cells in Graves' hyperthyroidism and ophthalmopathy. The CDR3 regions of TCR beta were amplified from RNA transcripts. When the TCR CDR3 underwent first-round RT-PCR, the HTBI primer set was used. Each CDR3 protein is one row after TCRdb ran MiXCR on the multiplex PCR reads. The table records some 440,000 distinct CDR3 sequences, 15% to 18% of them present only once. Notes on the study in general: A 13 V-J model separated ophthalmopathy from stable hyperthyroidism.

Exclusion of a patient resulted from uncontrolled infection, other autoimmune disease, pregnancy or lactation. The CDR3 runs to 15 residues. Per germline, CDR1 SGHTA and CDR2 FQGNSA. This sequence joins TRBV7-2 and TRBJ1-2; TRBD1 aligns across 7 bases. Material for sequencing was blood. The TCR comes from a woman aged 18-29 years with Graves' hyperthyroidism. The DNA for the CDR3 is TGTGCCAGCAGCTTAGGCCGACAGGGCGGCTATGGCCACACCTTC. As protein: CASSLGRQGGYGHTF.